Detailed here is one T cell receptor beta chain. The record originates from a study of blood T cell repertoires in COVID-19. Study overall: COVID-19 samples collected from the United States, Italy and Spain covered acute and convalescent phases. T cells, B-cell-depleted T cells, or PBMCs provided the cDNA or gDNA that served as material.

Authors' methods: Quantification of nucleated cells was approximated via reference gene primer amplification. Only in-frame clones appear in the TCRdb table, and some are missing; sequencing was by immunoSEQ multiplex PCR. That table supplies the V and J calls and clone size; D and trimming were determined from the DNA. The repertoire holds some 110,000 clones, with under 90% as singletons. CDR1 is SGHRS and CDR2 is YFSETQ in the germline V gene. CDR3 length: 16 residues. After removal of 6 bases from V and 0 bases from J, the junction contained 3 bases not matched to a gene. The sequence was obtained from a man older than 75 with acute or convalescent COVID-19. The sample taken for sequencing was peripheral blood. The chain couples TRBV5-1 to TRBJ2-1, with TRBD2 matching 13 bases. This chain's CDR3 is CASTGTSGISYNEQFF. The CDR3 DNA is TGCGCCAGCACCGGGACTAGCGGGATCTCCTACAATGAGCAGTTCTTC. The complete variable domain, with remaining parts taken from reference TRBV5-1 and TRBJ2-1, reads KAGVTQTPRYLIKTRGQQVTLSCSPISGHRSVSWYQQTPGQGLQFLFEYFSETQRNKGNFPGRFSGRQFSNSRSEMNVSTLELGDSALYLCASTGTSGISYNEQFFGPGTRLTVL.